The subject of this entry is one T cell receptor (beta chain). What it recognizes is unknown. V shed 0 bases and J shed 11 bases, with 14 bases lying between them. CDR1 is SGHRS and CDR2 is YFSETQ in the germline V gene. The CDR3 spans 13 residues. Using immunoSEQ multiplex PCR, the repertoire was profiled, and TCRdb retains in-frame clones only, with some absent. The sample carries about 130,000 clones, over 90% recorded once. The data were taken from a study of T cell responses to AZD1222 COVID-19 vaccine. The study, taken as a whole, reports: Spike-specific TCR breadth and depth grew following two AZD1222 doses.

The sample consisted of peripheral blood, taken on day 0 of AZD1222 vaccination. The source is an adult in good health. This chain links TRBV5-1 with TRBJ1-1; D is unresolved. For the CDR3, the DNA is TGCGCCAGCAGCTTGGAGGCCGGGGTTTTGGCTTTCTTT. Encoded protein: CASSLEAGVLAFF.